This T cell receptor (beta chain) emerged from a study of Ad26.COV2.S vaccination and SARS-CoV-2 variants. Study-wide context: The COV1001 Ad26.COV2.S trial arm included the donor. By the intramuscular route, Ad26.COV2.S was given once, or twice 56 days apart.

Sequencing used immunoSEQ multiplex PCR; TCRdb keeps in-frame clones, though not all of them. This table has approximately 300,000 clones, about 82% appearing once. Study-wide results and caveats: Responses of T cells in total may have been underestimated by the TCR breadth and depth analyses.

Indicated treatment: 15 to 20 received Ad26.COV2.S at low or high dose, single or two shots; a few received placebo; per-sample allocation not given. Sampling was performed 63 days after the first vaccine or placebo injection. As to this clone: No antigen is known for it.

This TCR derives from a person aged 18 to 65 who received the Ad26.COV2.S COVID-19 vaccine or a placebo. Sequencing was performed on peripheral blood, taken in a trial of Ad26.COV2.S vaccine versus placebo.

CDR3 in DNA: TGTGCCAGCAGTGATTTGGGGTTCAGCAATCAGCCCCAGCATTTT. This encodes CASSDLGFSNQPQHF. The chain is built from TRBV6-1 and TRBJ1-5; D is unclear. This CDR3 spans 15 amino acids. CDR1 is MNHNS and CDR2 is SASEGT in the germline V gene. Trimming pared 3 bases from V and 1 base from J, leaving 10 bases between.